The present T cell receptor beta chain was sequenced within a study of shared clonotypes between healthy human individuals. The ends were cut back, 4 bases at V and 4 bases at J, with 9 bases in the middle. Germline CDR1 SNHLY, CDR2 FYNNEI. The CDR3 is 13 amino acids. Healthy and HIV-negative, the adult donors had no recent acute infections or vaccinations. TCRdb's table, derived via immunoSEQ multiplex PCR, lists solely in-frame clones and lacks some. The repertoire holds 300,000 to 400,000 clones, with 70% to 75% as singletons. V gene TRBV2 combines with J gene TRBJ2-3; unclear D gene. Sequenced: memory CD4+ T cells sorted from blood. Subset noted: CD45RA-negative fraction. The clonotype originates from a man between 25 and 39 years old in good health. CDR3: CASSVGQADTQYF. For the CDR3, the DNA is TGTGCCAGCAGTGTGGGTCAGGCAGATACGCAGTATTTT.